The clone carrying this T cell receptor beta chain was observed many times. Its cognate antigen is unknown. This sample was taken from a study of human T cells and chemical hapten exposure. Study summary: The study sensitized with 2% DPC on a roughly 2 cm by roughly 2 cm patch of upper inner arm skin.

TCRdb passed the RACE reads through MiXCR, listing each CDR3 protein once. Counted here are tens of thousands of distinct CDR3 sequences, approximately 3.3% occurring once; the ten biggest clones make up approximately 7.1%. Overall study findings and caveats: Significantly more large CDR3 similarity clusters arose among expanded TCRs than among controls.

This sample's time point: patch test 2, 6 weeks after DPC sensitization. The treatment here: therapeutic diphenylcyclopropenone sensitization with weekly scalp DPC. The material was whole blood, obtained in connection with sensitization to the hapten diphenylcyclopropenone (DPC). The receptor's source is a man aged 35 to 55 with alopecia areata. Some clones in this sample may be carry-over from other donors' samples.

This chain's CDR3 is CASSFPGQKGEQYF. The CDR3 DNA reads as TGTGCCAGCAGTTTCCCGGGACAGAAGGGCGAGCAGTACTTC. V usage is TRBV28 and J usage is TRBJ2-7; 7 positions agree with TRBD1. This CDR3 has 14 residues. Germline V CDR1 and CDR2: MDHEN, SYDVKM. J lost 6 bases, V lost 3 bases, and 8 bases had no gene match. The variable domain in full, with the rest retrieved from reference TRBV28 and TRBJ2-7, is DVKVTQSSRYLVKRTGEKVFLECVQDMDHENMFWYRQDPGLGLRLIYFSYDVKMKEKGDIPEGYSVSREKKERFSLILESASTNQTSMYLCASSFPGQKGEQYFGPGTRLTVT.